The 31 T cell receptor beta chains listed next were all sequenced from one sample in a study of CD8+ T cells in alopecia areata. cDNA serving as the sequencing template came from extracted, reverse transcribed RNA. Clones were read by immunoSEQ multiplex PCR, and TCRdb kept only the in-frame ones, dropping some. The data hold approximately 150,000 clones, with around 86% observed a single time. The sample here was CD8+ T cells sorted from blood, taken at week 0. These receptors were taken from a human donor with alopecia areata.

V and J are TRBV5-1 and TRBJ1-2; a weak D match, TRBD1 (5 bases). Germline CDR1 SGHRS, CDR2 YFSETQ. With 4 bases removed from V and 6 bases from J, the gap between germline ends came to 13 bases. This CDR3 comprises 13 residues. The chain's CDR3 is CASSPRETDGYTF. The CDR3 coding sequence is TGCGCCAGCAGCCCCAGGGAAACTGATGGCTACACCTTC.

This sequence joins TRBV6-5 and TRBJ2-7, with 9 bases matching TRBD2. Trimming at V came to 4 bases and at J to 2 bases, leaving 6 bases not matched to a gene. The CDR3 has 15 residues. CDR1 and CDR2 (germline): MNHEY, SVGAGI. The CDR3 DNA follows: TGTGCCAGCAGTTTCCTTAGCGGGGGTACCTACGAGCAGTACTTC. Its translation is CASSFLSGGTYEQYF.

This sequence joins TRBV6-1 and TRBJ2-4; a weak D match, TRBD1 (6 bases). The CDR3 is made up of 14 amino acids. The germline gives CDR1 MNHNS, CDR2 SASEGT. Trimming stripped 2 bases from V and 11 bases from J, with 16 bases between. The CDR3 region is CASSEFQGPFFQYF. CDR3 DNA sequence: TGTGCCAGCAGTGAATTTCAGGGGCCCTTTTTTCAGTACTTC.

The V and J genes are TRBV11-1 and TRBJ2-1; 8 bases line up with TRBD1. Germline values: CDR1 SGHAT, CDR2 FQDESV (reference sequence). The CDR3 contains 12 residues. V shed 6 bases and J 8 bases; nucleotides not matched to a gene: 3. The CDR3 here is CASSQGAHEQFF. DNA for the CDR3: TGTGCCAGCAGTCAGGGGGCACATGAGCAGTTCTTC.

The rearrangement uses TRBV10-3 and TRBJ2-3; the D gene could be TRBD1 or TRBD2 (5 bases each). Germline-derived CDR1 and CDR2 are ENHRY and SYGVKD. The CDR3 contains 15 residues. V lost 6 bases and J 2 bases, leaving 15 bases between the germline ends. DNA for the CDR3: TGTGCCATCAGAACGTCGGGGCCCTACACAGATACGCAGTATTTT. Translation: CAIRTSGPYTDTQYF.

The rearrangement uses TRBV6-5 and TRBJ1-5, with 8 bases fitting TRBD1. Germline CDR1 is MNHEY and CDR2 is SVGAGI. This CDR3 is 13 amino acids long. Trimming removed 5 bases from V and 5 bases from J; junction bases left unmatched: 2. CDR3 loop: CASSGTGDQPQHF. CDR3 coding DNA: TGTGCCAGCAGTGGGACAGGAGATCAGCCCCAGCATTTT.

The V gene is TRBV6-5, the J gene TRBJ1-1, with D possibly being TRBD1 (6 bases). V gave up 7 bases and J gave up 5 bases, with 20 bases separating them. Germline CDR1 is MNHEY and CDR2 is SVGAGI. The CDR3 runs to 15 residues. The CDR3 DNA follows: TGTGCCAGCACCATAGTGGCCGGGGACAAAACTGAAGCTTTCTTT. This sequence encodes CASTIVAGDKTEAFF.

This clone was seen just once. The chain uses TRBV20-1 and TRBJ2-1, with no clear D. V was trimmed by 5 bases and J by 10 bases, leaving 9 bases between them. The germline CDR1 and CDR2 sequences are DFQATT and SNEGSKA (reference sequence). The CDR3 totals 10 residues. This CDR3 reads CSAQYREQFF. CDR3 sequence (DNA): TGCAGTGCTCAATATCGAGAGCAGTTCTTC.

The chain employs TRBV10-1 and TRBJ2-1; either TRBD1 or TRBD2 may fit D (6 bases each). The germline V and J ends were trimmed by 2 bases and 8 bases, with 16 bases remaining between them. Germline CDR1 is WNHNN and CDR2 is SYGVQD (reference sequence). The CDR3 totals 15 residues. DNA for the CDR3: TGCGCCAGCAGTGAGGTACGGGGGCCTAGGGATGAGCAGTTCTTC. This gives the protein CASSEVRGPRDEQFF.

The V and J genes are TRBV7-2 and TRBJ2-2; a possible D gene is TRBD2 (8 bases). Per germline, CDR1 SGHTA and CDR2 FQGNSA. The V gene lost 5 bases and the J gene lost 4 bases, with 17 bases spanning the gap. The CDR3 is 16 amino acids. The CDR3 DNA reads TGTGCCAGCAGCCCCTTTAGCGGGGACAGCACCGGGGAGCTGTTTTTT. It yields the protein CASSPFSGDSTGELFF.

This clone was found once. The rearrangement links TRBV30 to TRBJ1-1; D uncertain. V was shortened by 2 bases and J by 1 base, with 11 bases between the two germline ends. This CDR3 contains 14 residues. Germline CDR1 reads GTSNPN; CDR2 reads SVGIG (reference sequence). The CDR3 region is CAWSPGMRNTEAFF. CDR3 in DNA: TGTGCCTGGAGTCCGGGTATGAGGAACACTGAAGCTTTCTTT. The whole variable domain, filled in from reference TRBV30 and TRBJ1-1, reads SQTIHQWPATLVQPVGSPLSLECTVEGTSNPNLYWYRQAAGRGLQLLFYSVGIGQISSEVPQNLSASRPQDRQFILSSKKLLLSDSGFYLCAWSPGMRNTEAFFGQGTRLTVV.

This clone has just one count. V gene TRBV30 combines with J gene TRBJ2-7, with D hard to call. The CDR3 loop spans 11 amino acids. CDR1 is GTSNPN and CDR2 is SVGIG in the germline V gene (reference sequence). V lost 1 base, J lost 6 bases, and 7 bases lay in between. In nucleotides, the CDR3 is TGTGCCTGGAGTGGTGGCGGCGAGCAGTACTTC. Amino acid sequence: CAWSGGGEQYF.

V is TRBV7-9 and J is TRBJ2-1; no clear D gene. The CDR3 loop spans 12 amino acids. V gave up 1 base and J gave up 6 bases, with 4 bases separating them. Per the germline V gene, CDR1 is SEHNR and CDR2 is FQNEAQ (reference sequence). In DNA, the CDR3 is TGTGCCAGCAGCTTAGAGCCCAATGAGCAGTTCTTC. It translates to CASSLEPNEQFF.

The CDR3 nucleotides are TGTGCCAGCAGCGCAGGAGACAGCTATGGCTACACCTTC. Translated, it gives CASSAGDSYGYTF. This chain uses TRBV9 with TRBJ1-2; perhaps TRBD1 as D (5 bases). The germline V gene has CDR1 SGDLS and CDR2 YYNGEE. With 3 bases removed from V and 4 bases from J, the gap between germline ends came to 10 bases. The CDR3 is 13 residues long.

The chain uses TRBV27 and TRBJ1-5; the D gene is possibly TRBD1 (5 bases). The CDR3 is 14 amino acids. V lost 5 bases and J 5 bases, leaving 13 bases between the germline ends. The V gene's germline CDR1 is MNHEY and CDR2 SMNVEV (reference sequence). This chain's CDR3 is CASSPGPRYQPQHF. The CDR3 DNA follows: TGTGCCAGCAGTCCGGGACCCAGGTATCAGCCCCAGCATTTT.

The chain combines TRBV10-2 with TRBJ2-3; TRBD2 agrees at 8 bases. The CDR3 sequence is 15 residues long. V gave up 7 bases and J gave up 1 base; unmatched junction bases: 7. Germline V gives CDR1 WSHSY, CDR2 SAAADI. The CDR3: CASKVQGLGTDTQYF. Here the CDR3 DNA reads TGCGCCAGCAAGGTCCAGGGACTAGGCACAGATACGCAGTATTTT.

J is TRBJ2-7 and V is TRBV27, with no clear D. The germline V gene encodes CDR1 MNHEY and CDR2 SMNVEV (reference sequence). CDR3 size: 13 residues. Trimming took 5 bases from V and 2 from J, leaving 10 bases between them. CDR3 DNA: TGTGCCAGCAGTAACCAGGCTCCCTACGAGCAGTACTTC. Amino acids: CASSNQAPYEQYF.

The V gene is TRBV11-2, the J gene TRBJ2-3; 10 nucleotides agree with TRBD1. The CDR3 spans 14 residues. From germline, CDR1 is SGHAT and CDR2 FQNNGV. J gave up 5 bases and V 6 bases, and 5 bases lay outside the gene matches. The CDR3 region has the DNA TGTGCCAGCAGGGGACAGGGGTCGTTAGATACGCAGTATTTT. Protein product: CASRGQGSLDTQYF.

The chain uses TRBV9 and TRBJ1-2; tentative D call: TRBD1 (6 bases). The CDR3 consists of 14 residues. Germline V gene sequence: CDR1 SGDLS, CDR2 YYNGEE. Trimming left V 4 bases short and J 5 bases short, with 15 bases between. CDR3 amino acids: CASSTLTGLYGYTF. The DNA of the CDR3 is TGTGCCAGCAGCACTCTCACAGGGCTGTATGGCTACACCTTC.

This chain uses TRBV5-4 with TRBJ2-7; D ambiguous. The V and J ends lost 3 bases and 7 bases respectively, with 20 bases between them. This CDR3 has 15 amino acids. The germline gives CDR1 SGHNT, CDR2 YYREEE (reference sequence). The CDR3 protein is CASSSPADTRGEQYF. The CDR3 nucleotides are TGTGCCAGCAGCTCACCCGCAGATACCCGTGGGGAGCAGTACTTC.

The chain has TRBV4-1 and TRBJ1-5; D perhaps matches TRBD1 (5 bases). V dropped 3 bases and J dropped 7 bases, with 10 bases sitting between them. CDR3 size: 13 residues. CDR1 MGHRA and CDR2 YSYEKL come from the germline V gene. CDR3 DNA: TGCGCCAGCAGCCAGGAGGACACCCAGCCCCAGCATTTT. This codes for CASSQEDTQPQHF.

The J gene is TRBJ2-1, the V gene TRBV5-6, with TRBD1 matching over 7 bases. J gave up 2 bases and V 1 base, and 3 bases lay outside the gene matches. The CDR3 contains 15 residues. Germline V lookup: CDR1 SGHDT, CDR2 YYEEEE. CDR3 amino acids: CASSLTGTAYNEQFF. As DNA, the CDR3 is TGTGCCAGCAGCTTGACCGGGACAGCCTACAATGAGCAGTTCTTC.

The chain carries TRBV5-4 and TRBJ2-7; no firm D call. Germline V CDR1 and CDR2: SGHNT, YYREEE (reference sequence). With 0 bases removed from V and 6 bases from J, the gap between germline ends came to 19 bases. The CDR3 runs 16 residues. The CDR3 coding sequence is TGTGCCAGCAGCTTGGGAGTAGCAGGTCCTCTCGCCGAGCAGTACTTC. It yields the protein CASSLGVAGPLAEQYF.

This clone was seen a handful of times. This chain links TRBV27 with TRBJ2-1, with D maybe TRBD1 (6 bases). Germline values: CDR1 MNHEY, CDR2 SMNVEV (reference sequence). Trimming took off 3 bases at V and 7 bases at J, with 13 bases between the two ends. There are 14 residues in the CDR3. The CDR3, as DNA: TGTGCCAGCAGTTTCCCGGGACACCAAAATGAGCAGTTCTTC. Translation: CASSFPGHQNEQFF.

The chain employs TRBV29-1 and TRBJ1-1; D is unresolved. The ends were cut back, 6 bases at V and 3 bases at J, with 2 bases in the middle. This CDR3 has 9 amino acids. The germline V gene encodes CDR1 SQVTM and CDR2 ANQGSEA. The CDR3 loop reads CSVDTEAFF. DNA of the CDR3: TGCAGCGTAGACACTGAAGCTTTCTTT.

The chain recombines TRBV27 with TRBJ2-7; TRBD1 might be the D (6 bases). Germline lookup yields CDR1 MNHEY and CDR2 SMNVEV (reference sequence). The CDR3 is 14 amino acids. The V end lost 4 bases, the J end lost 7 bases, and 17 bases lay between the germline ends. For the CDR3, the DNA is TGTGCCAGCAGTTCGGACACGTCCGGGACAGAGCAGTACTTC. It encodes CASSSDTSGTEQYF.

Remarks on this clone: The junction does not match germline at one end; this may be a read error. The genes are TRBV7-7 and TRBJ2-3; 8 nucleotides match TRBD2. There are 15 residues in the CDR3. Germline V gene sequence: CDR1 SSHAT, CDR2 FNYEAQ (reference sequence). This chain's CDR3 is CASSPVTSGTDTQYF. Here the CDR3 DNA reads TGTGCTAGCAGCCCTGTGACTAGCGGCACAGATACGCAGTATTTT.

This rearrangement joins TRBV5-6 to TRBJ2-1; 7 positions agree with TRBD1. The CDR3 has 14 amino acids. V gave up 4 bases and J gave up 4 bases; unmatched junction bases: 5. The germline V gene encodes CDR1 SGHDT and CDR2 YYEEEE. The CDR3 protein is CASSRPGQYNEQFF. The CDR3 nucleotides read TGTGCCAGCAGCCGTCCGGGACAGTACAATGAGCAGTTCTTC.

A word on this clone: An end of the junction does not agree with germline; a read error may underlie this. The chain uses TRBV6-5 and TRBJ2-3; D unresolved. Per germline, CDR1 MNHEY and CDR2 SVGAGI. The CDR3 spans 13 residues. CDR3 sequence reads: CASSDSDTDTQYF. In DNA form, the CDR3 reads TGTGCCAGCAGTGACTCAGACACAGATACGCAGTATTTT.

This chain joins TRBV2 and TRBJ2-1; D tentatively reads TRBD1 or TRBD2 (5 bases each). The germline V gene encodes CDR1 SNHLY and CDR2 FYNNEI. This CDR3 has 15 residues. V lost 10 bases to trimming and J lost 8 bases, with 24 bases between them. The chain's CDR3 is CATTLRGDRRDEQFF. CDR3 coding DNA: TGTGCCACAACCCTCCGAGGGGATCGCAGGGATGAGCAGTTCTTC.

The chain carries TRBV5-1 and TRBJ2-2; D is unresolved. Trimming shortened V by 2 bases and J by 7 bases, and 3 bases separated the two germline ends. Germline V gene data show CDR1 as SGHRS and CDR2 as YFSETQ. The CDR3 length is 11 residues. In DNA form, the CDR3 reads TGCGCCAGCAGCTTAATCGGGGAGCTGTTTTTT. Amino acid sequence: CASSLIGELFF.